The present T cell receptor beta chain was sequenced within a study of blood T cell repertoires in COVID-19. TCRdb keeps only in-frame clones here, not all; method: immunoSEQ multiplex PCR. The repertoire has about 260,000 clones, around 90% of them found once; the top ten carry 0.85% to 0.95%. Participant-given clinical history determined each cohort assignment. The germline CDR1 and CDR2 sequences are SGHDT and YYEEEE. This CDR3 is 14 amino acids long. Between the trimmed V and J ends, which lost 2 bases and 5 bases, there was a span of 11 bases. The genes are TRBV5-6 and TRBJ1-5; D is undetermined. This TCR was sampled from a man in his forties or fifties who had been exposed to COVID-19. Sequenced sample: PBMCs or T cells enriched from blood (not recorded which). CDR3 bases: TGTGCCAGCAGCTTAAGTGGGCGTTATCAGCCCCAGCATTTT. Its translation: CASSLSGRYQPQHF.